The 29 T cell receptor beta chains below all came from one sample that was sequenced in a study of vaccination and CD4 T cells after COVID-19. These receptors have no identified antigens. Time point denoted: late sampling 161 to 241 days after vaccination in a few convalescent patients. The treatment is: approximately 11-day PBMC culture with coronavirus spike peptide pools or control peptides (ViraFEST assay). Oncomine TCR Beta short-read sequencing was applied to DNA from cultured CD4+ T cells. MiXCR was run by TCRdb on the PCR reads, yielding one entry per CDR3 protein. This sample has around 18,000 distinct CDR3 sequences, with around 50% found just once. The material was CD4+ T cells from blood, cultured in vitro, obtained about 7 months after SARS-CoV-2 vaccination. The origin of the receptors is a human donor who had recovered from COVID-19.

CDR3 sequence: CASSPPLTGTRGYTF. DNA of the CDR3: TGTGCCAGCAGCCCCCCTCTGACAGGGACGAGAGGCTACACCTTC. The rearrangement joins TRBV7-9 to TRBJ1-2, with 7 bases that match TRBD1. This CDR3 is 15 amino acids long. Germline lookup yields CDR1 SEHNR and CDR2 FQNEAQ (reference sequence). J gave up 8 bases and V 5 bases, and 14 bases lay outside the gene matches. The full variable domain, in which reference TRBV7-9 and TRBJ1-2 provide the parts outside the CDR3, is DTGVSQNPRHKITKRGQNVTFRCDPISEHNRLYWYRQTLGQGPEFLTYFQNEAQLEKSRLLSDRFSAERPKGSFSTLEIQRTEQGDSAMYLCASSPPLTGTRGYTFGSGTRLTVV.

The CDR3 sequence: CSGGARYNEQFF. CDR3 DNA sequence: TGCAGCGGGGGGGCCCGGTACAATGAGCAGTTCTTC. The chain recombines TRBV20-1 with TRBJ2-1, with 8 bases that match TRBD2. The CDR3 is made up of 12 amino acids. The germline V gene has CDR1 DFQATT and CDR2 SNEGSKA (reference sequence).

A single count supports this clonotype. The chain employs TRBV7-2 and TRBJ2-2; 8 bases fit TRBD2. The CDR3 loop spans 17 amino acids. V lost 1 base, J lost 5 bases, and 9 bases stayed unmatched. The germline gives CDR1 SGHTA, CDR2 FQGNSA. CDR3 in DNA: TGTGCCAGCAGCTTAGGTGGTAGCGGGGTTGAGACCGGGGAGCTGTTTTTT. Translation gives CASSLGGSGVETGELFF. The full variable domain, rest sourced from reference TRBV7-2 and TRBJ2-2, is GAGVSQSPSNKVTEKGKDVELRCDPISGHTALYWYRQSLGQGLEFLIYFQGNSAPDKSGLPSDRFSAERTGGSVSTLTIQRTQQEDSAVYLCASSLGGSGVETGELFFGEGSRLTVL.

The chain is built from TRBV20-1 and TRBJ2-3, with unresolved D. Germline assignment: CDR1 DFQATT and CDR2 SNEGSKA (reference sequence). The CDR3 contains 11 residues. V was shortened by 2 bases and J by 5 bases, with 5 bases between the two germline ends. The CDR3 region is CSARWGDTQYF. The CDR3 bases are TGCAGTGCTAGATGGGGAGATACGCAGTATTTT.

This clonotype was picked up a small number of times. The rearrangement uses TRBV11-2 and TRBJ2-7, with D perhaps TRBD1 (6 bases). There are 11 residues in the CDR3. Germline CDR1 SGHAT, CDR2 FQNNGV. V was shortened by 4 bases and J by 9 bases, with 10 bases between the two germline ends. The CDR3 spells CASSYEQGQYF. CDR3 sequence (DNA): TGTGCCAGCAGCTACGAACAGGGGCAGTACTTC.

The V gene is TRBV15, the J gene TRBJ2-3, with D perhaps matching TRBD2 (6 bases). The germline gives CDR1 LNHNV, CDR2 YYDKDF (reference sequence). Trimming shortened V by 5 bases and J by 0 bases, and 15 bases separated the two germline ends. There are 16 residues in the CDR3. The CDR3 sequence: CATSDGLARSTDTQYF. DNA for the CDR3: TGTGCCACCAGCGATGGGCTAGCGAGGAGCACAGATACGCAGTATTTT.

The chain links TRBV5-4 to TRBJ1-1; D is perhaps TRBD1 (6 bases). CDR3 length equals 14 residues. Trimming took 2 bases from V and 4 from J, leaving 12 bases between them. Germline V CDR1 and CDR2: SGHNT, YYREEE (reference sequence). Here the CDR3 DNA reads TGTGCCAGCAGCTTCTTTGGGGGCGGCACTGAAGCTTTCTTT. It encodes CASSFFGGGTEAFF.

This clonotype has more than one count but fewer than ten. V gene TRBV19 combines with J gene TRBJ1-2, with D possibly matching TRBD1 (5 bases). Trimming removed 4 bases from V and 0 bases from J, with 21 bases in between. The CDR3 sequence is 18 residues long. CDR1 LNHDA and CDR2 SQIVND come from the germline V gene (reference sequence). CDR3 nucleotides: TGTGCCAGTAGTACCCTAGAGGGGTCAATACCAGCTAACTATGGCTACACCTTC. Amino acid sequence: CASSTLEGSIPANYGYTF.

As for this clonotype: A read error may account for a junction end that differs from germline. J is TRBJ2-5 and V is TRBV7-2; 13 nucleotides line up with TRBD2. Germline V gene lookup returns CDR1 SGHTA and CDR2 FQGNSA. This CDR3 spans 16 amino acids. DNA for the CDR3: TGTGCCAGCACCTTAGGACTAGCGGGGGTACAAGAGACCCAGTACTTC. Encoded protein: CASTLGLAGVQETQYF.

This chain links TRBV21-1 with TRBJ2-3; the D call TRBD1 from the table was never checked on the DNA. TRBV21-1 represents a pseudogene. The CDR3 has 18 amino acids. The CDR3 sequence: CASSNPGGKWAREDTQYF. CDR3 DNA: TGTGCCAGCAGCAACCCCGGGGGGAAGTGGGCCAGGGAAGATACGCAGTATTTT.

The V and J genes are TRBV27 and TRBJ2-7, with 10 bases lining up with TRBD1. Germline loops: CDR1 MNHEY, CDR2 SMNVEV (reference sequence). This CDR3 is 13 amino acids long. V was clipped by 5 bases and J by 4 bases; unmatched bases: 2. The CDR3 region is CASSRDRGYEQYF. The DNA for the CDR3 is TGTGCCAGCAGTCGGGACAGGGGATACGAGCAGTACTTC.

The CDR3 spells CASSYGGTGDTQYF. Here the CDR3 DNA reads TGTGCCAGCAGTTACGGTGGGACGGGAGATACGCAGTATTTT. The chain combines TRBV6-5 with TRBJ2-3, with D perhaps TRBD1 or TRBD2 (5 bases each). Trimming took off 2 bases at V and 5 bases at J, with 11 bases between the two ends. The germline CDR1 and CDR2 sequences are MNHEY and SVGAGI. This CDR3 spans 14 amino acids.

The chain carries TRBV7-9 and TRBJ1-2; D uncertain. Germline loops: CDR1 SEHNR, CDR2 FQNEAQ (reference sequence). The CDR3 is made up of 14 amino acids. The V gene lost 1 base and the J gene lost 7 bases, with 13 bases spanning the gap. The chain's CDR3 is CASSLDGGYGGYTF. CDR3 sequence (DNA): TGTGCCAGCAGCTTAGATGGTGGCTATGGTGGCTACACCTTC.

The rearrangement joins TRBV27 to TRBJ1-2; D is unclear. With 2 bases removed from V and 7 bases from J, the gap between germline ends came to 20 bases. Germline loops: CDR1 MNHEY, CDR2 SMNVEV (reference sequence). The CDR3 contains 16 residues. CDR3 coding DNA: TGTGCCAGCAGTTTAAGGATACAGACGGCGGGTTCTGGCTACACCTTC. It codes for CASSLRIQTAGSGYTF.

This clonotype was found a few times. The rearrangement links TRBV5-4 to TRBJ2-3; 10 nucleotides align to TRBD1. This CDR3 region has 14 residues. Losses at the gene ends were 4 bases for V and 5 bases for J; bases not matched to a gene: 4. Germline values: CDR1 SGHNT, CDR2 YYREEE (reference sequence). In DNA form, the CDR3 reads TGTGCCAGCAGCATGACAGGGGGCGGAGATACGCAGTATTTT. Encoded protein: CASSMTGGGDTQYF.

This chain links TRBV19 with TRBJ1-1; no clear D gene. Germline CDR1 LNHDA, CDR2 SQIVND (reference sequence). Trimming removed 1 base from V and 3 bases from J, with 12 bases in between. This CDR3 is built from 15 residues. This chain's CDR3 is CASSIGEGADTEAFF. As DNA, the CDR3 is TGTGCCAGTAGTATAGGAGAGGGAGCGGACACTGAAGCTTTCTTT.

The rearrangement links TRBV2 to TRBJ1-5, with TRBD1 matching over 7 bases. Germline values: CDR1 SNHLY, CDR2 FYNNEI. This CDR3 comprises 14 residues. After removal of 6 bases from V and 7 bases from J, the junction contained 9 bases not matched to a gene. This CDR3 reads CASRSGQFWQPQHF. The CDR3 DNA reads TGTGCCAGCAGGTCGGGACAGTTCTGGCAGCCCCAGCATTTT.

This sequence joins TRBV6-1 and TRBJ1-1; 10 positions agree with TRBD1. This CDR3 region has 13 residues. The germline CDR1 and CDR2 sequences are MNHNS and SASEGT. V dropped 10 bases and J dropped 3; count of bases not matched to a gene: 5. The CDR3 here is CATRDRGDTEAFF. DNA of the CDR3: TGTGCCACCAGGGACAGGGGAGACACTGAAGCTTTCTTT.

This clonotype is large (0.1 to 1%) within its sample. The chain links TRBV10-3 to TRBJ2-1, with D possibly matching TRBD2 (5 bases). The CDR3 is made up of 11 amino acids. V was clipped by 8 bases and J by 4 bases, with 6 bases between them. Germline V gives CDR1 ENHRY, CDR2 SYGVKD. The CDR3, as DNA: TGTGCCATCCGAGGGTACAATGAGCAGTTCTTC. This encodes CAIRGYNEQFF.

This clonotype came up a few times. This chain links TRBV6-1 with TRBJ1-5, with D maybe TRBD1 (5 bases). The CDR3 extends over 14 amino acids. Trimming pared 8 bases from V and 7 bases from J, leaving 18 bases between. Germline CDR1 and CDR2: MNHNS and SASEGT. CDR3 sequence (DNA): TGTGCCAGCCGTGGGGACGTCAGCCGCCAGCCCCAGCATTTT. This gives the protein CASRGDVSRQPQHF.

The CDR3 region is CSASRDGPLETQYF. For the CDR3, the DNA is TGCAGTGCTTCCCGGGACGGGCCGTTAGAGACCCAGTACTTC. J is TRBJ2-5 and V is TRBV20-1, with D possibly called TRBD1 or TRBD2 (5 bases each). Germline CDR1 DFQATT, CDR2 SNEGSKA (reference sequence). The CDR3 has 14 residues. V shed 5 bases and J shed 4 bases, with 17 bases lying between them.

This clonotype was seen a few times. V gene TRBV2 combines with J gene TRBJ2-5; D remains unclear. Trimming pared 3 bases from V and 0 bases from J, leaving 8 bases between. The CDR3 covers 14 residues. Germline CDR1 SNHLY, CDR2 FYNNEI. CDR3 residues: CASSEAVYQETQYF. CDR3 in DNA: TGTGCCAGCAGTGAGGCGGTGTACCAAGAGACCCAGTACTTC.

This chain joins TRBV7-2 and TRBJ2-2; D is possibly TRBD1 (5 bases). The germline gives CDR1 SGHTA, CDR2 FQGNSA. V dropped 2 bases and J dropped 7 bases, with 11 bases sitting between them. This CDR3 is 14 amino acids long. The CDR3 reads CASSLIWGYGELFF. Here the CDR3 DNA reads TGTGCCAGCAGCTTAATATGGGGCTACGGGGAGCTGTTTTTT.

The chain employs TRBV6-1 and TRBJ1-2; maybe TRBD1 (6 bases). Germline CDR1 is MNHNS and CDR2 is SASEGT. The CDR3 runs to 14 residues. Between the trimmed V and J ends, which lost 6 bases and 4 bases, there was a span of 15 bases. DNA of the CDR3: TGTGCCAGCAGCGACAGGAGGGTTACCTATGGCTACACCTTC. Protein product: CASSDRRVTYGYTF.

This clonotype was detected only a few times. CDR3 bases: TGTGCCAGCAGACAATCTCCCGGGACAGGGACCTACGAGCAGTACTTC. Its protein product is CASRQSPGTGTYEQYF. The chain recombines TRBV6-1 with TRBJ2-7, with 9 bases identical to TRBD1. CDR1 MNHNS and CDR2 SASEGT come from the germline V gene. The CDR3 totals 16 residues. Trimming at V came to 6 bases and at J to 2 bases, leaving 11 bases not matched to a gene.

CDR3 nucleotide sequence: TGCGCCAGCAGCCCAGGGACAGGGAACGACGAGCAGTACTTC. This gives the protein CASSPGTGNDEQYF. The chain combines TRBV5-1 with TRBJ2-7; 9 bases are a match to TRBD1. The junction had 7 bases not matched to a gene; V was cut back by 4 bases and J by 5 bases. The CDR3 is 14 amino acids. The germline V gene encodes CDR1 SGHRS and CDR2 YFSETQ.

This clonotype showed up just a few times. The chain carries TRBV20-1 and TRBJ1-1; D remains unclear. The V and J ends lost 7 bases and 3 bases respectively, with 9 bases between them. This CDR3 is 11 amino acids long. The germline V gene has CDR1 DFQATT and CDR2 SNEGSKA (reference sequence). CDR3 residues: CSVSWDTEAFF. CDR3 coding DNA: TGCAGTGTTTCCTGGGACACTGAAGCTTTCTTT.

This clonotype was picked up a small number of times. CDR3 protein: CASSRYPGTSYEQYF. The DNA of the CDR3 is TGTGCCAGCAGCCGATATCCCGGGACTAGCTACGAGCAGTACTTC. The V and J genes are TRBV6-1 and TRBJ2-7; 8 bases are shared with TRBD2. Germline values: CDR1 MNHNS, CDR2 SASEGT. This CDR3 is 15 amino acids long. The V gene end was trimmed by 6 bases and the J gene end by 3 bases; junction bases not matched to a gene: 10.

The rearrangement uses TRBV7-8 and TRBJ2-2; D gene uncertain. Trimming pared 0 bases from V and 7 bases from J, leaving 3 bases between. Germline CDR1 and CDR2: SGHVS and FQNEAQ. The CDR3 totals 12 residues. The CDR3 coding sequence is TGTGCCAGCAGCTTAGCTCTCGGGGAGCTGTTTTTT. This sequence encodes CASSLALGELFF.